At least ten counts were recorded for the clone carrying this T cell receptor (beta chain). Stated time point: after neoadjuvant nivolumab, at surgical resection. Patients had HPV-negative, locally advanced oral cavity squamous cell carcinoma. The sample is drawn from a study of neoadjuvant anti-PD-1 for oral cavity cancer. For the study at large: Most patients had three to four biweekly doses of 3 mg/kg nivolumab before resection. Patients without progression received a fourth nivolumab dose around day 43, then surgical resection on days 50-56.

Germline V gene sequence: CDR1 SGHTA, CDR2 FQGTGA. Germline trimming cut 4 bases from V and 7 bases from J; bases unmatched to any gene: 3. The CDR3 contains 13 residues. Two replicates per tumor sample, mostly from approximately 5 ug of genomic DNA. Profiling relied on immunoSEQ multiplex PCR, and the TCRdb table lists in-frame clones only, not all of them. This table has about 23,000 clones, about 26% appearing once. The starting material was tumor tissue, obtained after nivolumab (anti-PD-1) treatment. The chain combines TRBV7-3 with TRBJ2-1, with 8 bases aligning to TRBD2. The clonotype was recovered from a person between 40 and 85 years old with oral cavity squamous cell carcinoma. The CDR3 DNA reads as TGTGCCAGCAGCTACCAGCGGGGGAATGAGCAGTTCTTC. It is translated as CASSYQRGNEQFF.